Below, 24 T cell receptor beta chains from the same sample are listed, as sequenced in a study of CD4 T cells in relation to SARS-CoV-2 and coronaviruses. No cognate antigen is known for these TCRs. Assay: immunoSEQ multiplex PCR; the TCRdb copy retains only in-frame clones and omits some. The sample carries about 38,000 clones, under 80% recorded once. The sequencing sample was made of memory CD4+ T cells from PBMCs, cultured in vitro. The receptors originated from an adult with COVID-19.

This clone was counted between two and nine times. The rearrangement uses TRBV7-8 and TRBJ1-5; D is unresolved. The germline V and J ends were trimmed by 1 base and 0 bases, with 13 bases remaining between them. This CDR3 has 17 residues. CDR1 SGHVS and CDR2 FQNEAQ come from the germline V gene. The CDR3 nucleotides read TGTGCCAGCAGCTTAGGGGTCATGGGAAGTAGCAATCAGCCCCAGCATTTT. Amino acid sequence: CASSLGVMGSSNQPQHF.

J is TRBJ2-7 and V is TRBV6-1, with D perhaps matching TRBD1 or TRBD2 (6 bases each). V was trimmed by 2 bases and J by 4 bases, leaving 21 bases between them. Per germline, CDR1 MNHNS and CDR2 SASEGT. The CDR3 length is 17 residues. The CDR3 here is CASSEIPAGGGGYEQYF. CDR3 DNA: TGTGCCAGCAGTGAAATTCCCGCCGGGGGCGGAGGGTACGAGCAGTACTTC.

The rearrangement uses TRBV28 and TRBJ1-2; 11 bases match TRBD1. This CDR3 spans 16 amino acids. The germline gives CDR1 MDHEN, CDR2 SYDVKM. V gave up 3 bases and J gave up 2 bases; unmatched junction bases: 5. The CDR3 loop reads CASSFSGTGGNYGYTF. The CDR3 DNA follows: TGTGCCAGCAGTTTTTCCGGGACAGGGGGAAACTATGGCTACACCTTC.

The table lists this clone with a few counts. The chain links TRBV3-1 (or the pseudogene TRBV3-2) to TRBJ1-5, with D possibly TRBD1 on 6 matching bases. The V end was cut by 4 bases, the J end by 4 bases, with 14 bases between. In germline, CDR1 is LGHDT, CDR2 YNNKEL (reference sequence). The CDR3 extends over 15 amino acids. CDR3 bases: TGTGCCAGCAGCCTTTCGGGGGCTAGAAATCAGCCCCAGCATTTT. Protein sequence: CASSLSGARNQPQHF.

The CDR3 sequence is CASSVYYEQYF. Here the CDR3 DNA reads TGTGCCAGCAGTGTCTACTACGAGCAGTACTTC. The chain recombines TRBV25-1 with TRBJ2-7; D is ambiguous. V was clipped by 4 bases and J by 3 bases, with 4 bases between them. The V gene's germline CDR1 is MGHDK and CDR2 SYGVNS. The length of the CDR3 is 11 residues.

V gene TRBV5-1 combines with J gene TRBJ2-7, with TRBD2 matching 14 bases. The CDR3 runs to 16 residues. Germline CDR1 reads SGHRS; CDR2 reads YFSETQ. V shed 3 bases and J 6 bases; nucleotides not matched to a gene: 8. The CDR3 here is CASSSLGLAGESEQYF. In DNA form, the CDR3 reads TGCGCCAGCAGCTCCCTGGGACTAGCGGGAGAGTCCGAGCAGTACTTC.

The chain joins TRBV27 to TRBJ2-1; 12 positions agree with TRBD2. The CDR3 covers 15 residues. J was trimmed by 4 bases and V by 5 bases; bases with no gene match: 3. The germline V gene has CDR1 MNHEY and CDR2 SMNVEV (reference sequence). The CDR3 loop reads CASSLAGGPYNEQFF. The CDR3 DNA follows: TGTGCCAGCAGTCTAGCGGGAGGGCCTTACAATGAGCAGTTCTTC.

The rearrangement joins TRBV7-2 to TRBJ2-1; 7 bases line up with TRBD1. Germline loops: CDR1 SGHTA, CDR2 FQGNSA. V dropped 3 bases and J dropped 6; count of bases not matched to a gene: 17. This CDR3 has 18 amino acids. The CDR3 DNA reads TGTGCCAGCAGCTTGTCGTTCGGTAGGGGGCGCAGGGTCAATGAGCAGTTCTTC. Translated, it gives CASSLSFGRGRRVNEQFF.

This clone is deemed medium-sized. The chain carries TRBV7-2 and TRBJ1-2; no definite D call. From germline, CDR1 is SGHTA and CDR2 FQGNSA. The CDR3 is 15 residues long. V shed 1 base and J shed 2 bases, with 11 bases lying between them. The CDR3 nucleotides are TGTGCCAGCAGCTTAGACGCATCTACAAACTATGGCTACACCTTC. Protein product: CASSLDASTNYGYTF.

The chain joins TRBV28 to TRBJ2-3, with D possibly being TRBD1 (6 bases). CDR1 and CDR2 from the germline V gene are MDHEN and SYDVKM. The CDR3 spans 14 residues. V was clipped by 7 bases and J by 8 bases, with 19 bases between them. CDR3 DNA sequence: TGTGCCAGCACCTCGGGACACCCAGTGCGTACGCAGTATTTT. This gives the protein CASTSGHPVRTQYF. The full variable domain, its missing parts supplied by reference TRBV28 and TRBJ2-3, is DVKVTQSSRYLVKRTGEKVFLECVQDMDHENMFWYRQDPGLGLRLIYFSYDVKMKEKGDIPEGYSVSREKKERFSLILESASTNQTSMYLCASTSGHPVRTQYFGPGTRLTVL.

The rearrangement joins TRBV30 to TRBJ2-5; 8 bases line up with TRBD2. The germline V gene encodes CDR1 GTSNPN and CDR2 SVGIG (reference sequence). Trimming at V came to 0 bases and at J to 5 bases, leaving 14 bases not matched to a gene. The CDR3 runs 17 residues. The CDR3 loop reads CAWSVSAGVPKSETQYF. The CDR3 DNA reads TGTGCCTGGAGTGTATCAGCGGGAGTTCCCAAGTCGGAGACCCAGTACTTC.

The J gene is TRBJ1-2, the V gene TRBV19; D remains unclear. This CDR3 has 12 residues. Looked up from germline, CDR1 is LNHDA and CDR2 is SQIVND (reference sequence). The ends were cut back, 3 bases at V and 8 bases at J, with 10 bases in the middle. Here the CDR3 DNA reads TGTGCCAGTAGTATCACCAGATTCGGCTACACCTTC. Its translation is CASSITRFGYTF.

This clone was detected a few times. The chain uses TRBV5-4 and TRBJ2-6, with 8 bases identical to TRBD2. Germline CDR1 SGHNT, CDR2 YYREEE (reference sequence). The CDR3 covers 17 residues. V lost 4 bases to trimming and J lost 0 bases; unmatched junction nucleotides: 6. The CDR3 DNA is TGTGCCAGCAGCACGGGGACTAGACGCTCTGGGGCCAACGTCCTGACTTTC. Amino acids: CASSTGTRRSGANVLTF.

The chain employs TRBV27 and TRBJ1-6; D may be TRBD1 (6 bases). Germline lookup yields CDR1 MNHEY and CDR2 SMNVEV (reference sequence). The CDR3 length is 15 residues. Trimming stripped 6 bases from V and 14 bases from J, with 23 bases between. CDR3 sequence (DNA): TGTGCCAGCAGACCCGACCAACAGGGAATTCGTTCCCTCCACTTT. This gives the protein CASRPDQQGIRSLHF.

V and J are TRBV15 and TRBJ2-7; no clear D gene. Trimming shortened V by 0 bases and J by 3 bases, and 9 bases separated the two germline ends. This CDR3 region has 14 residues. The germline V gene encodes CDR1 LNHNV and CDR2 YYDKDF (reference sequence). The CDR3 nucleotides read TGTGCCACCAGCAGAGAGTTGCTTCTCTACGAGCAGTACTTC. This sequence encodes CATSRELLLYEQYF.

The chain couples TRBV5-1 to TRBJ2-3, with 11 bases identical to TRBD2. V shed 0 bases, J shed 0 bases, and the junction held 0 bases outside the gene matches. CDR1 is SGHRS and CDR2 is YFSETQ in the germline V gene. CDR3 size: 16 residues. CDR3 sequence reads: CASSLGTSGSTDTQYF. CDR3 bases: TGCGCCAGCAGCTTGGGGACTAGCGGGAGCACAGATACGCAGTATTTT.

The V call is TRBV5-1, the J call TRBJ1-3, with TRBD1 as a possible D gene (5 bases). The V gene lost 5 bases and the J gene lost 2 bases, with 23 bases spanning the gap. Germline-derived CDR1 and CDR2 are SGHRS and YFSETQ. The CDR3 spans 18 residues. CDR3 DNA: TGCGCCAGCAGTCGGGGAAATGGTGGGACGGGGACTGGAAACACCATATATTTT. Its translation is CASSRGNGGTGTGNTIYF.

This chain links TRBV9 with TRBJ2-1; no firm D call. From germline, CDR1 is SGDLS and CDR2 YYNGEE. The length of the CDR3 is 13 residues. V lost 2 bases and J 4 bases, leaving 7 bases between the germline ends. The CDR3 nucleotides are TGTGCCAGCAGCGTGGGGATTTACAATGAGCAGTTCTTC. This codes for CASSVGIYNEQFF.

This clone was detected only once. V gene TRBV11-2 combines with J gene TRBJ2-5; TRBD2 matches 9 bases. This CDR3 has 15 amino acids. Trimming took 1 base from V and 5 from J; bases not matched to a gene: 5. CDR1 is SGHAT, CDR2 FQNNGV, per germline. CDR3 DNA sequence: TGTGCCAGCAGCTTAGTGGCGGGAGGGCCGGAGACCCAGTACTTC. Encoded protein: CASSLVAGGPETQYF.

Written as DNA, the CDR3 is TGTGCCAGCAGCTTGGACAGGGGCACCGGGGAGCTGTTTTTT. Translation gives CASSLDRGTGELFF. The chain couples TRBV7-9 to TRBJ2-2; 9 bases fit TRBD1. Germline CDR1 and CDR2: SEHNR and FQNEAQ (reference sequence). The CDR3 is 14 residues long. J lost 4 bases, V lost 3 bases, and 0 bases had no gene match. Drawing the rest from reference TRBV7-9 and TRBJ2-2, the complete variable domain is DTGVSQNPRHKITKRGQNVTFRCDPISEHNRLYWYRQTLGQGPEFLTYFQNEAQLEKSRLLSDRFSAERPKGSFSTLEIQRTEQGDSAMYLCASSLDRGTGELFFGEGSRLTVL.

The chain recombines TRBV4-3 with TRBJ2-7; D may be TRBD2 (6 bases). Looked up from germline, CDR1 is LGHNA and CDR2 is YSLEER. V lost 1 base, J lost 3 bases, and 19 bases lay in between. This CDR3 has 17 amino acids. In nucleotides, the CDR3 is TGCGCCAGCAGCCAAGGGTTGGGGGGAGGTCAAGTCTACGAGCAGTACTTC. Amino acid sequence: CASSQGLGGGQVYEQYF.

The genes are TRBV2 and TRBJ2-5; 7 nucleotides align to TRBD2. In germline, CDR1 is SNHLY, CDR2 FYNNEI. CDR3 length: 15 residues. J was trimmed by 1 base and V by 7 bases; bases with no gene match: 9. CDR3 in amino acids: CASNERDGPQETQYF. Here the CDR3 DNA reads TGTGCCAGCAACGAGCGGGATGGACCCCAAGAGACCCAGTACTTC.

The chain links TRBV12-3 or TRBV12-4 to TRBJ2-3; no reliable D call. CDR3 length: 12 residues. Trimming left V 7 bases short and J 3 bases short, with 8 bases between. The CDR3 loop reads CASNLGTDTQYF. As DNA, the CDR3 is TGTGCCAGCAATTTGGGGACAGATACGCAGTATTTT.

This clone was counted between two and nine times. This sequence joins TRBV4-3 and TRBJ1-1; TRBD1 matches 9 bases. The CDR3 sequence is 14 residues long. CDR1 is LGHNA, CDR2 YSLEER, per germline. J was trimmed by 5 bases and V by 3 bases; bases with no gene match: 4. The CDR3 sequence is CASSQRTGDTEAFF. In nucleotides, the CDR3 is TGCGCCAGCAGCCAGAGGACAGGGGATACTGAAGCTTTCTTT.